This T cell receptor beta chain was documented in a study of T cells in Graves' hyperthyroidism and ophthalmopathy. About the study: At initial diagnosis, before any treatment had begun, peripheral blood was obtained.

The study enrolled patients aged 18 to 65 with newly diagnosed hyperthyroidism of under 2 months' duration. For the diagnoses, clinical symptoms, serum thyroxine and TRAb, thyroid ultrasound and orbital computed tomography were used. The CDR3 has 14 residues. The V end was cut by 0 bases, the J end by 7 bases, with 12 bases between. In germline, CDR1 is MNHEY, CDR2 SVGAGI. Using RNA transcripts as the source, TCR beta CDR3 regions were amplified. The HTBI primer set was used in a first-round RT-PCR of the TCR CDR3. TCRdb reanalysed the multiplex PCR reads using MiXCR and keeps one entry per CDR3 protein. Among under 300,000 distinct CDR3 sequences, approximately 13% were seen once, and the ten largest hold around 8%. This clonotype has only a few counts.

The TCR was taken from a woman aged 40-49 years with Graves' hyperthyroidism. The material sequenced was blood. This chain uses TRBV6-5 with TRBJ1-2; unclear D gene. CDR3 bases: TGTGCCAGCAGTTACTCGGTGGGAGAAGGTGGCTACACCTTC. Translating gives CASSYSVGEGGYTF.